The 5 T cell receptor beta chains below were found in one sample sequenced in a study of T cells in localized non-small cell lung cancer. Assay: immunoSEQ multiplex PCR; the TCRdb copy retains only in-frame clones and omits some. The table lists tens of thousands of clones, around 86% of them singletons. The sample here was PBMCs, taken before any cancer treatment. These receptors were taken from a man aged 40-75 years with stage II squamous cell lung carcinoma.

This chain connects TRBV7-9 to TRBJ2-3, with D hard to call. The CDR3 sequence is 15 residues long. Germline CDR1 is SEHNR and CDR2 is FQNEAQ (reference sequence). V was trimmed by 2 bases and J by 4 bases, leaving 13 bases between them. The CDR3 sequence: CASSLLWGEADTQYF. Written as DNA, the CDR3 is TGTGCCAGCAGCTTATTGTGGGGTGAGGCAGATACGCAGTATTTT.

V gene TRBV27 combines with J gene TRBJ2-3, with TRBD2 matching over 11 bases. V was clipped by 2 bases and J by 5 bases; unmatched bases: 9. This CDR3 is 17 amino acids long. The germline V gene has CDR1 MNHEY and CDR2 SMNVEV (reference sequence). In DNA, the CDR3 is TGTGCCAGCAGTTTAAGACTAGCGGGGTTGCAAGGAGATACGCAGTATTTT. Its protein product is CASSLRLAGLQGDTQYF.

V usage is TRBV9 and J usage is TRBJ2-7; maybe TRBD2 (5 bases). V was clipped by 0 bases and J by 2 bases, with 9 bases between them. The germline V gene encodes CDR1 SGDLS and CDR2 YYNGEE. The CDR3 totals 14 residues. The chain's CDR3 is CASSVGTDTYEQYF. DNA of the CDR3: TGTGCCAGCAGCGTAGGGACTGACACCTACGAGCAGTACTTC.

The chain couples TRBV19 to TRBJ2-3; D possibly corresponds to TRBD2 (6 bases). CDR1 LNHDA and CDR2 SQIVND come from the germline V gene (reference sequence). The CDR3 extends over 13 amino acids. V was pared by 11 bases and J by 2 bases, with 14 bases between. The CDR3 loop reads CASRDLLTDTQYF. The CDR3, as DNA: TGTGCCTCACGGGACTTACTCACAGATACGCAGTATTTT.

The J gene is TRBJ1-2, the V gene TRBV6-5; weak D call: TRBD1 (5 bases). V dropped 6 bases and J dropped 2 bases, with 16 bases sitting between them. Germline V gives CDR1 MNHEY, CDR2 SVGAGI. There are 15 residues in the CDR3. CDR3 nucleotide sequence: TGTGCCAGCAGGGATACAGGTCTAGGGAACTATGGCTACACCTTC. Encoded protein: CASRDTGLGNYGYTF.